Following are 5 T cell receptor beta chains from one sample sequenced in a study of OX40 agonist ivuxolimab in advanced cancers. Assay: immunoSEQ multiplex PCR; the TCRdb copy retains only in-frame clones and omits some. Among tens of thousands of clones listed, around nine tenths were seen once. The sequencing here drew on CD4+ or CD8+ T cells sorted from blood, taken in a trial of the OX40 agonist ivuxolimab. The receptors derive from an adult with an advanced solid tumor such as melanoma, head and neck, liver or kidney cancer.

This clone was counted once. The rearrangement links TRBV10-2 to TRBJ2-5; perhaps TRBD2 as D (6 bases). The CDR3 consists of 12 residues. Germline V gives CDR1 WSHSY, CDR2 SAAADI. Trimming took 7 bases from V and 6 from J, leaving 12 bases between them. CDR3 DNA sequence: TGCGCCAGCATAGGAGGGGAACAGACCCAGTACTTC. This codes for CASIGGEQTQYF.

The rearrangement joins TRBV11-1 to TRBJ2-5; D is perhaps TRBD2 (7 bases). Trimming cost V 3 bases and J 5 bases, with 16 bases left between them. CDR1 and CDR2 (germline): SGHAT, FQDESV (reference sequence). There are 15 residues in the CDR3. Written as DNA, the CDR3 is TGTGCCAGCAGCTTTAATGAGGGGAGGGGGGAGACCCAGTACTTC. Its translation is CASSFNEGRGETQYF.

The chain carries TRBV11-2 and TRBJ2-1; the D is unclear. The CDR3 runs 15 residues. From germline, CDR1 is SGHAT and CDR2 FQNNGV. V lost 4 bases, J lost 4 bases, and 14 bases lay in between. This chain's CDR3 is CASSYRRTEYNEQFF. For the CDR3, the DNA is TGTGCCAGCAGCTATCGTCGGACCGAGTACAATGAGCAGTTCTTC.

The chain is built from TRBV4-1 and TRBJ1-5; a possible D gene is TRBD1 (5 bases). Trimming removed 1 base at V and 5 bases at J, with 9 bases between. This CDR3 has 14 residues. Looked up from germline, CDR1 is MGHRA and CDR2 is YSYEKL. The CDR3 region has the DNA TGCGCCAGCAGCCAAGGCGCGGGGCATCAGCCCCAGCATTTT. It yields the protein CASSQGAGHQPQHF.

V usage is TRBV7-2 and J usage is TRBJ1-3; maybe TRBD1 (5 bases). V lost 0 bases and J lost 4, with 13 bases in between. Germline CDR1 and CDR2: SGHTA and FQGNSA. The CDR3 length is 16 residues. CDR3 protein: CASSLASGPRGNTIYF. The DNA for the CDR3 is TGTGCCAGCAGCTTAGCGTCGGGGCCGCGGGGAAACACCATATATTTT.